These T cell receptor beta chains were read from a single sample in a study of OX40 agonist ivuxolimab in advanced cancers. Repertoires were generated with immunoSEQ multiplex PCR, while TCRdb's copy carries only in-frame clones and drops some. The sample shows 15,000 to 20,000 clones, roughly 80% of them seen only once. This specimen consisted of CD4+ or CD8+ T cells sorted from blood, obtained in a trial of the OX40 agonist ivuxolimab. These receptors were obtained from an adult with an advanced solid tumor such as melanoma, head and neck, liver or kidney cancer. Both conserved end residues are part of each CDR3. Each record gives: D gene, CDR3 length, J gene, clone size, V gene, CDR3 protein, CDR3 DNA. A D gene is named only where the DNA matches it firmly. Some rows have no size entry. The others give once, few or many, or a class for an expanded clone.

- | 15 | TRBJ2-5 | - | TRBV11-2 | CASSLGQRGSETQYF | TGTGCCAGCAGCTTAGGTCAACGGGGATCAGAGACCCAGTACTTC
- | 13 | TRBJ2-7 | - | TRBV4-1 | CASSQATVDEQYF | TGTGCCAGCAGCCAAGCTACGGTGGACGAGCAGTACTTC
- | 15 | TRBJ2-7 | - | TRBV5-1 | CASSPPKRATYEQYF | TGCGCCAGCAGCCCCCCAAAGCGGGCAACCTACGAGCAGTACTTC
- | 13 | TRBJ1-3 | - | TRBV4-2 | CASSPRAGNTIYF | TGTGCCAGCAGCCCGAGGGCTGGAAACACCATATATTTT
- | 14 | TRBJ1-5 | - | TRBV6-5 | CASSYGQGDQPQHF | TGTGCCAGCAGTTACGGGCAGGGTGATCAGCCCCAGCATTTT
- | 14 | TRBJ2-5 | - | TRBV5-1 | CASSLAGGEETQYF | TGCGCCAGCAGCTTGGCAGGCGGAGAAGAGACCCAGTACTTC
TRBD1 | 15 | TRBJ1-1 | - | TRBV29-1 | CSVGGTGRDPTEAFF | TGCAGCGTTGGGGGGACAGGACGGGACCCCACTGAAGCTTTCTTT
- | 16 | TRBJ2-6 | medium-sized | TRBV19 | CASSSGSGSGANVLTF | TGTGCCAGTAGTTCCGGATCTGGCTCTGGGGCCAACGTCCTGACTTTC
- | 15 | TRBJ1-1 | few | TRBV6-4 | CASSEFGDGSTEAFF | TGTGCCAGCAGTGAATTTGGGGATGGGAGCACTGAAGCTTTCTTT
TRBD1 | 18 | TRBJ1-4 | - | TRBV6-4 | CASSDRGPLSATNEKLFF | TGTGCCAGCAGTGACAGGGGGCCGCTGAGTGCAACTAATGAAAAACTGTTTTTT
TRBD1 | 18 | TRBJ2-7 | - | TRBV9 | CASSIDRLPGTGDYEQYF | TGTGCCAGCAGCATAGATAGATTACCCGGGACAGGGGACTACGAGCAGTACTTC
- | 15 | TRBJ1-4 | - | TRBV5-1 | CASSTGTSSFEKLFF | TGCGCCAGCAGCACCGGGACATCCTCTTTTGAAAAACTGTTTTTT
TRBD2 | 14 | TRBJ2-1 | once | TRBV9 | CASQGLAGGDEQFF | TGTGCCAGCCAAGGACTAGCGGGAGGGGACGAGCAGTTCTTC
- | 14 | TRBJ1-4 | - | TRBV7-9 | CASSSFLEGEKLFF | TGTGCCAGCAGCTCATTTCTAGAAGGTGAAAAACTGTTTTTT
TRBD2 | 18 | TRBJ2-3 | - | TRBV19 | CASSIVGASGLSTDTQYF | TGTGCCAGTAGTATAGTGGGCGCTAGCGGGTTAAGCACAGATACGCAGTATTTT
- | 15 | TRBJ2-5 | - | TRBV9 | CASSVAGFPQETQYF | TGTGCCAGCAGCGTAGCTGGGTTCCCACAAGAGACCCAGTACTTC
- | 14 | TRBJ2-7 | few | TRBV27 | CASSNYYSPYEQYF | TGTGCCAGCAGTAACTACTATTCACCCTACGAGCAGTACTTC
TRBD2 | 16 | TRBJ2-1 | - | TRBV11-2 | CASSLEAGEVRNEQFF | TGTGCCAGCAGCTTAGAAGCGGGAGAAGTTCGCAATGAGCAGTTCTTC
- | 15 | TRBJ1-4 | - | TRBV7-3 | CASSPLGRPYEKLFF | TGTGCCAGCAGCCCCCTTGGACGGCCCTATGAAAAACTGTTTTTT
- | 15 | TRBJ1-4 | - | TRBV9 | CASSATGFVSEKLFF | TGTGCCAGCAGCGCCACAGGGTTCGTTTCTGAAAAACTGTTTTTT
- | 14 | TRBJ1-1 | - | TRBV7-2 | CASSLGEVGTEAFF | TGTGCCAGCAGCTTAGGGGAAGTGGGCACTGAAGCTTTCTTT
- | 16 | TRBJ1-3 | - | TRBV4-1 | CASSQETGLPGNTIYF | TGCGCCAGCAGCCAAGAAACCGGACTCCCTGGAAACACCATATATTTT